These T cell receptor beta chains were read from a single sample in a study of cytomegalovirus exposure and HLA in healthy donors. Using immunoSEQ multiplex PCR, the repertoire was profiled, and TCRdb retains in-frame clones only, with some absent. Counted here are around 110,000 clones, 79% occurring once; the ten biggest clones make up over 3.5%. Sample: PBMCs. The receptors here all came from a man between 25 and 39 years old in good health and CMV-seropositive. The CDR3 runs from the conserved cysteine through the conserved F or W. Fields, in order: clone size, J gene, V gene, D gene, CDR3 protein, CDR3 DNA. D genes are given only for firm matches. For some rows the clone size is stated as once, few or many, or as a class when expanded; others skip it.

size: .; J: TRBJ2-7; V: TRBV5-1; D: TRBD1; CDR3: CASSPQADRGDEQYF; DNA: TGCGCCAGCAGCCCCCAGGCGGACAGGGGGGACGAGCAGTACTTC
size: .; J: TRBJ2-7; V: TRBV28; D: .; CDR3: CASSDNYEQYF; DNA: TGTGCCAGCAGTGACAACTACGAGCAGTACTTC
size: .; J: TRBJ1-1; V: TRBV5-1; D: TRBD1; CDR3: CASSRRGQSEGGTEAFF; DNA: TGCGCCAGCAGCCGTCGGGGACAGTCAGAGGGTGGCACTGAAGCTTTCTTT
size: few; J: TRBJ1-5; V: TRBV6-6; D: .; CDR3: CASSYYRGANQPQHF; DNA: TGTGCCAGCAGTTACTATCGCGGGGCCAATCAGCCCCAGCATTTT
size: .; J: TRBJ2-5; V: TRBV9; D: .; CDR3: CASSVADYNQETQYF; DNA: TGTGCCAGCAGCGTAGCGGACTACAACCAAGAGACCCAGTACTTC
size: .; J: TRBJ1-6; V: TRBV7-2; D: TRBD1; CDR3: CASSLDRGLRNSPLHF; DNA: TGTGCCAGCAGCTTAGACAGGGGGCTTCGGAATTCACCCCTCCACTTT
size: .; J: TRBJ2-3; V: TRBV29-1; D: .; CDR3: CSVNGMGAHRDTQYF; DNA: TGCAGCGTTAATGGGATGGGGGCCCACCGAGATACGCAGTATTTT
size: few; J: TRBJ2-1; V: TRBV5-1; D: TRBD1; CDR3: CASSSSTGSSPFF; DNA: TGCGCCAGCAGCTCCTCGACAGGGAGTTCCCCGTTCTTC
size: .; J: TRBJ2-1; V: TRBV19; D: .; CDR3: CASTPRGAGSEQFF; DNA: TGTGCCAGTACCCCTCGGGGGGCGGGGTCGGAGCAGTTCTTC
size: .; J: TRBJ1-1; V: TRBV18; D: .; CDR3: CASSPSTANTEAFF; DNA: TGTGCCAGCTCACCAAGCACAGCGAACACTGAAGCTTTCTTT
size: .; J: TRBJ2-3; V: TRBV7-2; D: TRBD2; CDR3: CASSAGLAGGADTQYF; DNA: TGTGCCAGCAGCGCAGGACTAGCGGGGGGGGCAGATACGCAGTATTTT
size: .; J: TRBJ2-2; V: TRBV7-9; D: TRBD1; CDR3: CSSSDRLGTGDAGELFF; DNA: TGTTCCAGCAGCGATCGTCTTGGGACAGGGGACGCCGGGGAGCTGTTTTTT
size: .; J: TRBJ1-2; V: TRBV4-3; D: .; CDR3: CASSQVEAGGYTF; DNA: TGCGCCAGCAGCCAAGTGGAAGCGGGTGGCTACACCTTC
size: .; J: TRBJ2-7; V: TRBV5-8; D: .; CDR3: CASSLGPVLSYEQYF; DNA: TGTGCCAGCAGCTTGGGTCCTGTACTTTCCTACGAGCAGTACTTC
size: .; J: TRBJ1-1; V: TRBV9; D: .; CDR3: CASSVVSEAFF; DNA: TGTGCCAGCAGCGTTGTTAGTGAAGCTTTCTTT
size: .; J: TRBJ1-1; V: TRBV18; D: .; CDR3: CASSPIGNTEAFF; DNA: TGTGCCAGCAGCCCCATCGGGAACACTGAAGCTTTCTTT
size: .; J: TRBJ2-2; V: TRBV4-1; D: .; CDR3: CASSPRLPRRNTGELFF; DNA: TGCGCCAGCAGCCCTAGACTACCACGGAGGAACACCGGGGAGCTGTTTTTT
size: .; J: TRBJ1-3; V: TRBV5-1; D: .; CDR3: CASSFEDRSGNTIYF; DNA: TGCGCCAGCAGCTTTGAGGACAGATCTGGAAACACCATATATTTT
size: .; J: TRBJ2-4; V: TRBV11-1; D: .; CDR3: CASSFPQGNIQYF; DNA: TGTGCCAGCAGCTTTCCCCAGGGAAACATTCAGTACTTC